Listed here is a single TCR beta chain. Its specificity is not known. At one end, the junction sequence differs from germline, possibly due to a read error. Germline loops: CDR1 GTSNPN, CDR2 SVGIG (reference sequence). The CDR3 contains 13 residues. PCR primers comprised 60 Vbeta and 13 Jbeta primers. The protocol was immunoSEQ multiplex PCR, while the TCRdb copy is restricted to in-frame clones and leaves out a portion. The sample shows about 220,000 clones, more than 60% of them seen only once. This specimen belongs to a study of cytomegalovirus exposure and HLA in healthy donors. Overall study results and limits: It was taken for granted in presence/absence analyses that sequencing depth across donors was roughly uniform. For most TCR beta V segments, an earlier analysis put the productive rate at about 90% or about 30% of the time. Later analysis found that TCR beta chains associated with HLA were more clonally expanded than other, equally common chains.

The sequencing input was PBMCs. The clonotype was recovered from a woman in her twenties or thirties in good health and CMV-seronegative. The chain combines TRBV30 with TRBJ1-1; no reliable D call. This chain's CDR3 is CAGRNSLNTEAFF. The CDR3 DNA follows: TGTGCCGGGAGAAACAGTTTGAACACTGAAGCTTTCTTT. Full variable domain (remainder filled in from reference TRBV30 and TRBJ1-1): SQTIHQWPATLVQPVGSPLSLECTVEGTSNPNLYWYRQAAGRGLQLLFYSVGIGQISSEVPQNLSASRPQDRQFILSSKKLLLSDSGFYLCAGRNSLNTEAFFGQGTRLTVV.